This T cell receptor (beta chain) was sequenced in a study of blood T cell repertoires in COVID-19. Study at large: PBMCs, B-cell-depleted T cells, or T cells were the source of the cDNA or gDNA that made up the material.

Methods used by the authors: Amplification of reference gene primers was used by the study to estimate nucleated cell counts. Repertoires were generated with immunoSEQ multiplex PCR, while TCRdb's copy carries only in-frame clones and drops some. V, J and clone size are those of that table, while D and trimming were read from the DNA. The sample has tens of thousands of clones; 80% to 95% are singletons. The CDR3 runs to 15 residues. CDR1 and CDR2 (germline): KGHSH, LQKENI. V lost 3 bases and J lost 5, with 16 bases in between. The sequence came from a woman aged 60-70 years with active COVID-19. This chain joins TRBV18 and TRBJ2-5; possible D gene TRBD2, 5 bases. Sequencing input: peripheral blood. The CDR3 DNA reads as TGTGCCAGCTCACCGCGGGTCGATTCTAGGGAGACCCAGTACTTC. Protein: CASSPRVDSRETQYF.